Each of the 29 T cell receptor beta chains below was sequenced from the same sample in a study of Tregs in tolerant kidney transplant recipients. TCRdb keeps only in-frame clones here, not all; method: immunoSEQ multiplex PCR. The sample totals about 30,000 clones. The source was CD8+ T cells from blood, collected before the transplant. These receptors all come from a human donor who received a combined kidney and bone marrow transplant.

About this clone itself: The sequence runs out 3 residues before the end of the CDR3; the remainder is reconstructed from the germline J gene. This sequence joins TRBV19 and TRBJ2-2; 9 positions agree with TRBD1. Germline V CDR1 and CDR2: LNHDA, SQIVND (reference sequence). J gave up 4 bases and V 7 bases, and 13 bases lay outside the gene matches. CDR3 size: 17 residues. CDR3 DNA (partial): TGTGCCAGTAACCGTGATCCGGGACAGGGTGGCACCGGGGAG. It translates to CASNRDPGQGGTGE. In full, the CDR3 is CASNRDPGQGGTGELFF.

A remark on this clone: The read gets to within 3 residues of the CDR3 end, and the germline J gene fills in the rest. The chain couples TRBV6-1 to TRBJ2-1; unclear D gene. Germline V lookup: CDR1 MNHNS, CDR2 SASEGT. The CDR3 extends over 16 amino acids. The V and J ends lost 0 bases and 4 bases respectively, with 13 bases between them. The DNA read from the CDR3 is TGTGCCAGCAGTGAAGCTCTGGCTAGGATGTACAATGAG. It translates to CASSEALARMYNE. The whole CDR3 reads CASSEALARMYNEQFF.

Worth noting for this clone: The read comes to an end 3 residues before the CDR3 does, leaving the germline J gene to fill in the end. The J gene is TRBJ1-1, the V gene TRBV19, with 7 bases lining up with TRBD1. Germline V lookup: CDR1 LNHDA, CDR2 SQIVND (reference sequence). This CDR3 spans 15 amino acids. V lost 6 bases, J lost 1 base, and 8 bases stayed unmatched. The CDR3: CASRIVGTANTEAFF. The DNA read from the CDR3 is TGTGCCAGTAGAATCGTAGGGACAGCGAACACTGAA.

As for this clone: The read ends 3 residues early relative to the CDR3; the germline J gene fills the gap. The chain carries TRBV19 and TRBJ1-1, with 9 bases lining up with TRBD1. This CDR3 comprises 14 residues. V lost 5 bases to trimming and J lost 1 base; unmatched junction nucleotides: 2. Germline loops: CDR1 LNHDA, CDR2 SQIVND (reference sequence). The CDR3 protein is CASSPGQGNTEAFF. CDR3 bases read: TGTGCCAGTAGTCCGGGACAGGGGAACACTGAA.

About this clone: The CDR3 goes on 3 residues after the read ends, and that part is filled in from the germline J gene. This rearrangement joins TRBV20-1 to TRBJ2-7; a weak D match, TRBD2 (5 bases). V lost 1 base and J 3 bases, leaving 13 bases between the germline ends. CDR1 and CDR2 from the germline V gene are DFQATT and SNEGSKA (reference sequence). The CDR3 totals 14 residues. The covered CDR3 bases are TGCAGTGCTAGAGCTCGGGGAACCGACTACGAG. It codes for CSARARGTDYE. The whole CDR3 protein is CSARARGTDYEQYF.

About this clone itself: With the read ending 3 residues before the CDR3 end, the germline J gene is used to fill in that end. The V and J genes are TRBV7-9 and TRBJ1-1, with D uncertain. This CDR3 has 12 residues. Trimming left V 4 bases short and J 6 bases short, with 9 bases between. The germline gives CDR1 SEHNR, CDR2 FQNEAQ (reference sequence). The CDR3 protein is CASSSLEAEAFF. The sequenced part of the CDR3 DNA is TGTGCCAGCAGCTCCTTAGAAGCTGAA.

Comment on this clone: The read ends 3 residues before the CDR3 terminus; that terminus is restored from the germline J gene. The chain joins TRBV29-1 to TRBJ2-5; the match to TRBD2 covers 8 bases. This CDR3 is 14 amino acids long. Germline trimming cut 6 bases from V and 5 bases from J; bases unmatched to any gene: 11. CDR1 and CDR2 (germline): SQVTM, ANQGSEA. CDR3 DNA (partial): TGCAGCGTCCCGATTAGCGGGGACCTTGAGACC. It yields the protein CSVPISGDLET. The whole CDR3 sequence reads CSVPISGDLETQYF.

Comments on this clone: The read finishes 3 residues shy of the CDR3 end, and the germline J gene is used to complete it. The chain uses TRBV9 and TRBJ2-1, with 16 positions matching TRBD2. The V and J ends lost 2 bases and 4 bases, in that order; junction bases with no gene match: 12. The CDR3 extends over 20 amino acids. Germline V CDR1 and CDR2: SGDLS, YYNGEE. The chain's CDR3 is CASSVTPGLAGGGAYNEQFF. CDR3 DNA (partial): TGTGCCAGCAGCGTGACTCCGGGACTAGCGGGAGGGGGGGCTTACAATGAG. Using reference TRBV9 and TRBJ2-1 for the parts outside the CDR3, the full variable domain is DSGVTQTPKHLITATGQRVTLRCSPRSGDLSVYWYQQSLDQGLQFLIQYYNGEERAKGNILERFSAQQFPDLHSELNLSSLELGDSALYFCASSVTPGLAGGGAYNEQFFGPGTRLTVL.

In the case of this clone: The observed sequence ends 3 residues before the CDR3 terminus, with the missing tail filled in from the germline J gene. J is TRBJ2-3 and V is TRBV7-3; 10 nucleotides align to TRBD2. The V gene's germline CDR1 is SGHTA and CDR2 FQGTGA. The CDR3 has 15 residues. The trim removed 5 bases at V and 0 bases at J, leaving 2 bases unmatched. The DNA read from the CDR3 is TGTGCCAGCAGCGTAGCGGGAGGAAGCACAGATACG. Translated: CASSVAGGSTDT. The CDR3 as a whole reads CASSVAGGSTDTQYF.

As to this clone: The read terminates 3 residues before the CDR3 end, so the remaining end is supplied by the germline J gene. This chain connects TRBV7-9 to TRBJ1-4; maybe TRBD1 (6 bases). This CDR3 region has 14 residues. Trimming pared 4 bases from V and 8 bases from J, leaving 14 bases between. Germline CDR1 SEHNR, CDR2 FQNEAQ (reference sequence). This CDR3 reads CASSSRGLREKLFF. CDR3 DNA (partial): TGTGCCAGCAGCTCAAGGGGGTTAAGGGAAAAA.

Concerning this clone: Read data end 3 residues before the CDR3 end; the end is taken from the germline J gene. V usage is TRBV20-1 and J usage is TRBJ1-4, with TRBD1 matching over 7 bases. The V segment lost 2 bases and the J segment 8 bases; nucleotides outside the gene matches: 8. CDR1 is DFQATT, CDR2 SNEGSKA, per germline (reference sequence). The CDR3 contains 14 residues. CDR3 in amino acids: CSARTRQGGEKLFF. The covered CDR3 bases are TGCAGTGCTAGAACCAGACAGGGAGGAGAAAAA.

CDR3 DNA (partial): TGTGCCAGTAGTATCGGGGGACAGGGGATCTCCTACGAG. This gives the protein CASSIGGQGISYE. The whole CDR3 sequence reads CASSIGGQGISYEQYF. The V and J genes are TRBV19 and TRBJ2-7; TRBD1 agrees at 10 bases. The sequence runs out 3 residues before the end of the CDR3; the remainder is reconstructed from the germline J gene. Losses at the gene ends were 3 bases for V and 0 bases for J; bases not matched to a gene: 5. CDR1 and CDR2 from the germline V gene are LNHDA and SQIVND (reference sequence). This CDR3 comprises 16 residues.

About this clone: The read halts 3 residues ahead of the CDR3 end, with the missing end drawn from the germline J gene. The rearrangement links TRBV6-1 to TRBJ1-4; 7 nucleotides agree with TRBD1. This CDR3 contains 15 residues. The V segment lost 3 bases and the J segment 5 bases; nucleotides outside the gene matches: 6. Germline values: CDR1 MNHNS, CDR2 SASEGT. CDR3 in amino acids: CASSEGTATNEKLFF. The sequenced part of the CDR3 DNA is TGTGCCAGCAGTGAGGGGACAGCGACAAATGAAAAA.

A note on this clone: Read data end 3 residues before the CDR3 end; the end is taken from the germline J gene. V and J are TRBV7-7 and TRBJ2-7; 9 bases map to TRBD1. Unmatched junction bases numbered 8, after V lost 5 bases and J lost 6 bases. CDR1 is SSHAT, CDR2 FNYEAQ, per germline (reference sequence). This CDR3 has 14 residues. The CDR3 bases that were read are TGTGCCAGCAGCCTTAAAACAGGGGGCGGCGAG. The encoded protein is CASSLKTGGGE. The whole CDR3 region reads CASSLKTGGGEQYF.

A remark on this clone: The CDR3 goes on 3 residues after the read ends, and that part is filled in from the germline J gene. The genes are TRBV20-1 and TRBJ2-5, with D tentatively TRBD2 (6 bases). V was pared by 0 bases and J by 3 bases, with 14 bases between. From germline, CDR1 is DFQATT and CDR2 SNEGSKA (reference sequence). The CDR3 has 15 residues. The covered CDR3 bases are TGCAGTGCTAGAGATTTAGCGGAGAGTGAAGAGACC. It translates to CSARDLAESEET. The CDR3 in full is CSARDLAESEETQYF.

About this clone: From the germline J gene comes the end of the CDR3, since the read stops 3 residues before it. This chain joins TRBV7-6 and TRBJ2-1, with TRBD1 as a possible D gene (5 bases). V was trimmed by 4 bases and J by 4 bases, leaving 11 bases between them. The CDR3 has 14 residues. CDR1 and CDR2 from the germline V gene are SGHVS and FNYEAQ. CDR3 loop: CASSSKDTYNEQFF. The sequenced CDR3 bases are TGTGCCAGCAGCTCCAAGGACACGTACAATGAG. The full variable domain, completed using reference TRBV7-6 and TRBJ2-1, is GAGVSQSPRYKVTKRGQDVALRCDPISGHVSLYWYRQALGQGPEFLTYFNYEAQQDKSGLPNDRFSAERPEGSISTLTIQRTEQRDSAMYRCASSSKDTYNEQFFGPGTRLTVL.

Of note for this clone: The read ends 3 residues early relative to the CDR3; the germline J gene fills the gap. The chain is built from TRBV5-1 and TRBJ1-1; D is perhaps TRBD1 (6 bases). V gave up 4 bases and J gave up 4 bases, with 14 bases separating them. Germline assignment: CDR1 SGHRS and CDR2 YFSETQ. The CDR3 consists of 14 residues. The sequenced part of the CDR3 DNA is TGCGCCAGCAGCACAGACAGGATTAGCACTGAA. Protein sequence: CASSTDRISTE. The entire CDR3 protein reads CASSTDRISTEAFF.

About this clone itself: With the read ending 3 residues before the CDR3 end, the germline J gene is used to fill in that end. The rearrangement joins TRBV29-1 to TRBJ2-2; 11 bases align to TRBD2. CDR1 SQVTM and CDR2 ANQGSEA come from the germline V gene. This CDR3 has 18 residues. The junction had 10 bases not matched to a gene; V was cut back by 1 base and J by 3 bases. The CDR3 DNA, read in part, is TGCAGCGTTGAAGGTATACGGGGACTAGCGGAGCACACCGGGGAG. This encodes CSVEGIRGLAEHTGE. The entire CDR3 reads CSVEGIRGLAEHTGELFF.

The chain's CDR3 is CASSLPGQYNSPLHF. The covered CDR3 bases are TGTGCCAGCAGCTTACCGGGACAGTATAATTCACCC. This chain connects TRBV7-9 to TRBJ1-6; 7 nucleotides line up with TRBD1. Sequencing ends 3 residues short of the CDR3 end; the germline J gene provides the rest. This CDR3 has 15 amino acids. Germline CDR1 reads SEHNR; CDR2 reads FQNEAQ (reference sequence). V gave up 2 bases and J gave up 4 bases; unmatched junction bases: 2.

Worth noting for this clone: The CDR3 extends 3 residues past the end of the read, so its final part is completed from the germline J gene. J is TRBJ1-5 and V is TRBV7-9; a weak D match, TRBD1 (5 bases). V lost 2 bases to trimming and J lost 5 bases, with 13 bases between them. The CDR3 has 15 residues. Germline CDR1 reads SEHNR; CDR2 reads FQNEAQ (reference sequence). CDR3 residues: CASSLSLTEDQPQHF. The sequenced CDR3 bases are TGTGCCAGCAGCTTAAGTCTGACAGAAGATCAGCCC.

The CDR3 reads CAISEPVQGQETQYF. The sequenced part of the CDR3 DNA is TGTGCCATCAGTGAGCCCGTTCAGGGTCAAGAGACC. The chain is built from TRBV10-3 and TRBJ2-5, with TRBD1 as a possible D gene (5 bases). Read sequence stops 3 residues before the CDR3 end, and the germline J gene provides the missing end. Germline-derived CDR1 and CDR2 are ENHRY and SYGVKD. Trimming left V 2 bases short and J 2 bases short, with 12 bases between. This CDR3 comprises 15 residues.

On this clone itself: The read stops 3 residues short of the end of the CDR3; the missing end is completed from the germline J gene. V gene TRBV19 combines with J gene TRBJ1-1; 7 bases fit TRBD1. V shed 5 bases and J 0 bases; nucleotides not matched to a gene: 3. Germline loops: CDR1 LNHDA, CDR2 SQIVND (reference sequence). The CDR3 extends over 14 amino acids. CDR3 amino acids: CASSPGQLNTEAFF. CDR3 DNA (partial): TGTGCCAGTAGTCCGGGACAGTTGAACACTGAA.

CDR3 DNA, as far as it was read: TGTGCCAGTAGTGACCGGGACAGGGCGAACTATGGC. It encodes CASSDRDRANYG. From start to end, the CDR3 is CASSDRDRANYGYTF. The chain links TRBV19 to TRBJ1-2; 9 bases match TRBD1. The read ends 3 residues early relative to the CDR3; the germline J gene fills the gap. The CDR3 has 15 residues. V lost 5 bases and J lost 2; bases outside the gene matches: 6. CDR1 LNHDA and CDR2 SQIVND come from the germline V gene (reference sequence).

About this clone: The CDR3 extends 3 residues past the end of the read, so its final part is completed from the germline J gene. The chain joins TRBV2 to TRBJ1-1; 7 bases are shared with TRBD1. The CDR3 length is 14 residues. Trimming at V came to 6 bases and at J to 0 bases, leaving 4 bases not matched to a gene. Germline V lookup: CDR1 SNHLY, CDR2 FYNNEI. CDR3 bases read: TGTGCCAGCAGGGGGGACAGATTGAACACTGAA. It encodes CASRGDRLNTE. The CDR3 in its entirety is CASRGDRLNTEAFF.

With respect to this clone: The read ends 3 residues before the CDR3 terminus; that terminus is restored from the germline J gene. The chain joins TRBV20-1 to TRBJ2-1; D is tentatively TRBD1 or TRBD2 (5 bases each). The CDR3 is 15 amino acids. CDR1 DFQATT and CDR2 SNEGSKA come from the germline V gene (reference sequence). Trimming removed 0 bases at V and 6 bases at J, with 15 bases between. The CDR3 sequence: CSARDLVRGVNEQFF. The CDR3 DNA, read in part, is TGCAGTGCTAGAGATCTCGTAAGGGGAGTCAATGAG.

Note on this clone: Read sequence stops 3 residues before the CDR3 end, and the germline J gene provides the missing end. This rearrangement joins TRBV7-8 to TRBJ1-1; D call uncertain. Per the germline V gene, CDR1 is SGHVS and CDR2 is FQNEAQ. This CDR3 has 14 amino acids. Deletions cut 6 bases from V and 5 bases from J, with 16 bases between. CDR3 loop: CASSSGRGRTEAFF. The sequenced CDR3 bases are TGTGCCAGCAGTTCAGGCAGAGGTAGGACTGAA.

Concerning this clone: The read comes to an end 3 residues before the CDR3 does, leaving the germline J gene to fill in the end. The chain is built from TRBV7-6 and TRBJ2-1, with 9 bases matching TRBD2. From germline, CDR1 is SGHVS and CDR2 FNYEAQ. The CDR3 contains 16 residues. V shed 2 bases, J shed 5 bases, and the junction held 7 bases outside the gene matches. The CDR3 sequence: CASSLLAGWVHNEQFF. The sequenced part of the CDR3 DNA is TGTGCCAGCAGCTTACTAGCGGGGTGGGTTCACAATGAG.

The DNA read from the CDR3 is TGCGCCAGCAGCTTCGACAGGGCCGATGAG. It yields the protein CASSFDRADE. From start to end, the CDR3 is CASSFDRADEQFF. The chain uses TRBV5-1 and TRBJ2-1, with 7 bases aligning to TRBD1. The DNA ends 3 residues before the CDR3 does, and the rest of the CDR3 is filled in from the germline J gene. V lost 2 bases to trimming and J lost 8 bases; unmatched junction nucleotides: 4. The CDR3 length is 13 residues. Germline lookup yields CDR1 SGHRS and CDR2 YFSETQ.

With respect to this clone: The sequenced fragment ends 3 residues before the CDR3 boundary, so the rest is inferred from the germline J gene. The rearrangement uses TRBV11-2 and TRBJ1-1; a weak D match, TRBD1 (6 bases). This CDR3 contains 13 residues. Germline-derived CDR1 and CDR2 are SGHAT and FQNNGV. Trimming removed 2 bases from V and 3 bases from J, with 7 bases in between. CDR3 DNA, as far as it was read: TGTGCCAGCAGCTTACCAGGGGACACTGAA. Amino acids: CASSLPGDTE. The full CDR3 sequence reads CASSLPGDTEAFF.